There are many counts of the clone carrying this TCR beta chain. Antigen specificity is unknown. V gave up 1 base and J gave up 8 bases; unmatched junction bases: 5. The length of the CDR3 is 15 residues. The germline V gene encodes CDR1 SEHNR and CDR2 FQNEAQ (reference sequence). In the library, individual cDNA molecules carried attached unique molecular identifiers. TCRdb reanalysed the 5' RACE reads using MiXCR and keeps one entry per CDR3 protein. The profile shows 38,000 or so distinct CDR3 sequences, 3.5% to 5% of them singletons. This record comes from a study of early T cells in non-severe SARS-CoV-2 infection. The overall study: Bulk RNA from unsorted whole blood was sequenced; chains were unpaired. Study conclusions and caveats: VDJdb matches were skewed toward anti-spike CD8 T cell responses.

Sequencing used whole blood. The source of this sequence is an adult who was a healthcare worker with PCR-confirmed SARS-CoV-2 infection or an uninfected control (not recorded which). The chain couples TRBV7-9 to TRBJ1-4; 9 bases agree with TRBD1. The CDR3: CASSLGTGASEKLFF. The CDR3 bases are TGTGCCAGCAGCTTAGGGACAGGGGCAAGCGAAAAACTGTTTTTT.